These 7 T cell receptor beta chains were all obtained from the same sample, sequenced in a study of blood T cells in healthy people across ages. Alongside a J-beta primer mix, a sample-barcoded 5' primer served in a second PCR lasting roughly 6 to 12 cycles. TCRdb recomputed calls from the 5' RACE reads with MiXCR, one row per CDR3 protein. The table has under 700,000 distinct CDR3 sequences, approximately 25% seen once; the top ten hold just over 8.5%. The data were also submitted as part of a second study, on T cells of mothers and their children.

The specimen was blood. The source of these receptors is a boy under 18 in good health.

The sample holds a few counts of this clonotype. In this CDR3 the conserved last residue, phenylalanine or tryptophan, is missing, so a read error is likely. The V and J genes are TRBV15 and TRBJ1-2; D is unclear. Germline V gives CDR1 LNHNV, CDR2 YYDKDF (reference sequence). The V end was cut by 5 bases, the J end by 8 bases, with 33 bases between. The CDR3 runs 19 residues. The CDR3 DNA reads as TGTGCCACCAGCGGAGCCTACGATGGGCAGGCGAGTCCGGGTGAGGGCTACACCCTC. Amino acids: CATSGAYDGQASPGEGYTL.

The chain couples TRBV28 to TRBJ1-5; TRBD1 aligns across 8 bases. J gave up 3 bases and V 6 bases, and 7 bases lay outside the gene matches. Germline V lookup: CDR1 MDHEN, CDR2 SYDVKM. This CDR3 is built from 15 residues. The CDR3 DNA is TGTGCCAGCAGCACGGGACAGGTCATCAATCAGCCCCAGCATTTT. This translates into CASSTGQVINQPQHF.

The chain recombines TRBV11-2 with TRBJ2-7; 7 bases are shared with TRBD1. The J segment lost 7 bases and the V segment lost 5 bases, leaving 8 bases of the junction unmatched. The CDR3 loop spans 13 amino acids. Germline CDR1 reads SGHAT; CDR2 reads FQNNGV. The CDR3 sequence: CASSVDRVGEQYF. The CDR3 bases are TGTGCCAGCAGCGTCGACAGGGTAGGGGAGCAGTACTTC.

The V gene is TRBV12-3 or TRBV12-4, the J gene TRBJ2-1; D gene ambiguous. TRBJ2-7 matches the DNA end more closely, so the J call is doubtful. The CDR3 loop spans 13 amino acids. CDR3 sequence: CASSPLGRHEQYF. The CDR3 nucleotides read TGTGCCAGCAGCCCCCTCGGCAGGCACGAGCAGTACTTC.

The CDR3 nucleotides read TGTGCCAGCAGTTACAGGGTACACTTCTCTGGGGCCAACGTCCTGACTTTC. Translated: CASSYRVHFSGANVLTF. This sequence joins TRBV6-5 and TRBJ2-6; no firm D call. V was shortened by 2 bases and J by 0 bases, with 11 bases between the two germline ends. The length of the CDR3 is 17 residues. Germline V CDR1 and CDR2: MNHEY, SVGAGI.

The J gene is TRBJ2-3, the V gene TRBV29-1; the D gene is possibly TRBD1 (7 bases). The V end was cut by 1 base, the J end by 2 bases, with 10 bases between. This CDR3 region has 14 residues. CDR1 is SQVTM and CDR2 is ANQGSEA in the germline V gene. This CDR3 is CSVEGGTDTDTQYF. The CDR3 DNA reads TGCAGCGTTGAAGGCGGGACAGACACAGATACGCAGTATTTT.

J is TRBJ1-6 and V is TRBV7-9; TRBD1 might be the D (6 bases). CDR1 is SEHNR and CDR2 is FQNEAQ in the germline V gene (reference sequence). The CDR3 spans 14 residues. V lost 4 bases and J lost 8, with 12 bases in between. CDR3 sequence: CASSYTGIDSPLHF. The DNA for the CDR3 is TGTGCCAGCAGCTATACAGGGATAGATTCACCCCTCCACTTT.